This is a list of T cell receptor beta chains from one sample in a study of Graves' ophthalmopathy and Graves' hyperthyroidism. MiXCR, run by TCRdb on the multiplex PCR reads, gives a single entry per CDR3 protein. The sample carries 400,000 to 450,000 distinct CDR3 sequences, roughly 21% recorded once. The material sequenced was peripheral blood. These receptor sequences come from a woman younger than 35 with stable Graves' hyperthyroidism. Each CDR3 is given with its conserved first and last residue. Fields, in order: V gene, J gene, clone size, D gene, CDR3 DNA, CDR3 protein. D genes are given only for firm matches. A clone size is listed for some rows: how often the clone was seen (once, few, many), or a class if it is expanded.

>TRBV27|TRBJ1-2|many|NA
TGTGCCGTCCTAGCGGCTAACTATGGCTACACCTTC
CAVLAANYGYTF
>TRBV7-2|TRBJ1-1|many|NA
TGTGCCAGCAGCTTAGCGTACTCAGGGGCCACGGCGAACACTGAAGCTTTCTTT
CASSLAYSGATANTEAFF
>TRBV6-2/TRBV6-3|TRBJ2-5|many|NA
TGTGCCAGCAGGGAGGCTGGGAGAGGAGAGACCCAGTACTTC
CASREAGRGETQYF
>TRBV20-1|TRBJ1-5|many|TRBD1
TGCAGTGTTCTGACAGGGGGAGGGCAGCCCCAGCATTTT
CSVLTGGGQPQHF
>TRBV2|TRBJ2-6|NA|NA
TGTGCCAGCAGTCTTGGGCCAACTGGGGCCATCGTCCTGTCTTTC
CASSLGPTGAIVLSF
>TRBV4-1|TRBJ1-5|NA|NA
TGCGCCAGCAGCCAAGAACCAGGGGGCAATCAGCCCCAGCATTTT
CASSQEPGGNQPQHF
>TRBV27|TRBJ2-2|few|TRBD2
TGTGCCAGCATAGCGGGCTCGGTCCTTAACACCGGGGAGCTGTTTTTT
CASIAGSVLNTGELFF
>TRBV5-6|TRBJ2-7|many|TRBD2
TGTGCCAGCAGCCCGGGACTAGCGGGAGAGGCCTACGAGCAGTACTTC
CASSPGLAGEAYEQYF
>TRBV10-3|TRBJ1-1|NA|TRBD1
TGTGCCACGGGACAGGAGGTACCTGAAGCTTTCTTT
CATGQEVPEAFF
>TRBV11-2|TRBJ2-7|many|TRBD2
TGTGCCAGCAGCTTAGAACCCAGCGGGAGAGGGTACGAGCAGTACTTC
CASSLEPSGRGYEQYF
>TRBV6-5|TRBJ1-1|NA|NA
TGTGCCAGCAGTTACGGGGAGGAGGGAGCTTTCTTT
CASSYGEEGAFF
>TRBV6-2/TRBV6-3|TRBJ1-5|many|NA
TGTGCCAGCAGTCTCGCCCAGGGTATCCCTTATAGCAATCAGCCCCAGCATTTT
CASSLAQGIPYSNQPQHF
>TRBV18|TRBJ2-7|many|NA
TGTGCCAGCTCACCTACCCTCGGGACTGCGTACGAGCAGTACTTC
CASSPTLGTAYEQYF
>TRBV7-2|TRBJ2-5|many|TRBD1
TGTGCCAGCAGCTTTCGCCCCCTGACAGGGGAAGCAGAGACCCAGTACTTC
CASSFRPLTGEAETQYF
>TRBV10-3|TRBJ1-5|few|TRBD1
TGTGCCATCAGTGAAGGGACAGGGTTTCTTAGCAATCAGCCCCAGCATTTT
CAISEGTGFLSNQPQHF
>TRBV11-1|TRBJ2-7|NA|NA
TGTGCCAGCAGCAAAACAGGCCTCTCCTACGAGCAGTACTTC
CASSKTGLSYEQYF
>TRBV6-1|TRBJ2-5|many|TRBD2
TGTGCCAGCAGTCGAAGCGGGAGGAGTGAGACCCAGTACTTC
CASSRSGRSETQYF
>TRBV9|TRBJ1-5|many|TRBD1
TGTGCCAGCAGTACCGGGACAGGCAGCAATCAGCCCCAGCATTTT
CASSTGTGSNQPQHF
>TRBV7-3|TRBJ1-2|NA|NA
TGTGCCAGCAGCCCAACTGCGGGGGGGGACTATGGCTACACCTTC
CASSPTAGGDYGYTF
>TRBV12-3/TRBV12-4|TRBJ1-2|NA|NA
TGTGCCAGCAGTTTTAGGACGGCTAACTATGGCTACACCTTC
CASSFRTANYGYTF
>TRBV6-5|TRBJ2-5|many|TRBD2
TGTGCCAGCAGTTCCCCGTCACTAGCGGCGGGGGAGACCCAGTACTTC
CASSSPSLAAGETQYF
>TRBV7-6|TRBJ2-7|NA|TRBD1
TGTGCCAGCAGCTTCAGGGACAGCTCCGAGCAGTACTTC
CASSFRDSSEQYF
>TRBV30|TRBJ1-1|many|TRBD1
TGTGCCTCGGGACAGGGTCGTACTGAAGCTTTCTTT
CASGQGRTEAFF
>TRBV5-1|TRBJ2-7|many|TRBD1
TGCGCCAGCAGCTTGGAGGGGGCGACCTACGAGCAGTACTTC
CASSLEGATYEQYF
>TRBV20-1|TRBJ1-1|many|TRBD1
TGCAGTGCTAGCCCTACAGGGGCGGTGAGGAACACTGAAGCTTTCTTT
CSASPTGAVRNTEAFF
>TRBV6-1|TRBJ2-5|few|TRBD2
TGTGCCAGCACCATACGGGGTAGCGGGAGACGTAAAGAGACCCAGTACTTC
CASTIRGSGRRKETQYF
>TRBV3-1|TRBJ1-3|NA|NA
TGTGCCAGCAGCCGAAAGTCGAGAAACACCATATATTTT
CASSRKSRNTIYF
>TRBV5-1|TRBJ1-3|NA|NA
TGCGCCAGCAGCGAGTCGATGTTCTCTGGAAACACCATATATTTT
CASSESMFSGNTIYF
>TRBV30|TRBJ2-5|few|NA
TGTGCCTGGAGTACCGGGGCGGAGGGCGGCCAAGAGACCCAGTACTTC
CAWSTGAEGGQETQYF
>TRBV4-2|TRBJ1-6|many|NA
TGTGCCAGCAGCCAAGCGGTCGGGACGGAGAATTCACCCCTCCACTTT
CASSQAVGTENSPLHF
>TRBV2|TRBJ2-7|once|NA
TGTGCCAGCAAGAGAGGCGCAATTTACGAGCAGTACTTC
CASKRGAIYEQYF
>TRBV20-1|TRBJ2-7|many|NA
TGCAGTGCTCCGGATCGGCGGGACGGACGGTACTACGAGCAGTACTTC
CSAPDRRDGRYYEQYF
>TRBV20-1|TRBJ2-7|many|TRBD1
TGCAGTGCTAGAGATCCGGGACAGGGGGCAACCTACGAGCAGTACTTC
CSARDPGQGATYEQYF
>TRBV19|TRBJ1-5|few|NA
TGTGCCAGTAGTATTCTGAGTCAGCCCCAGCATTTT
CASSILSQPQHF
>TRBV7-2|TRBJ2-2|NA|NA
TGTGCCAGCAGCTCTGGACAAGGGGGGTTGGGGGAGCTGTTTTTT
CASSSGQGGLGELFF
>TRBV6-1|TRBJ1-5|many|TRBD1
TGTGCCAGCAGGGGGACAGGTCTTCAGCCCCAGCATTTT
CASRGTGLQPQHF
>TRBV11-2|TRBJ2-5|many|NA
TGTGCCAGCAGCTTAGACTGGGAGACCCAGTACTTC
CASSLDWETQYF
>TRBV2|TRBJ1-2|many|NA
TGTGCCAGCATCACGGGGACCTACTATGGCTACACCTTC
CASITGTYYGYTF
>TRBV4-1|TRBJ2-2|NA|TRBD2
TGCGCCAGCAGCCGTGGACTAGCGGTACAAATCCTCACCGGGGAGCTGTTTTTT
CASSRGLAVQILTGELFF
>TRBV2|TRBJ2-5|NA|TRBD1
TGTGCCAGCTCCCGCGGGACAGGGATGGAGACCCAGTACTTC
CASSRGTGMETQYF
>TRBV15|TRBJ2-1|many|NA
TGTGCCACCAGCAGAGCTCGACCCTTCACCCACAATGAGCAGTTCTTC
CATSRARPFTHNEQFF
>TRBV12-3/TRBV12-4|TRBJ1-1|many|NA
TGTGCCAGCAGTTTCCGGGGGCTGAGCACTGAAGCTTTCTTT
CASSFRGLSTEAFF
>TRBV18|TRBJ1-2|many|TRBD1
TGTGCCAGCTCACCAATTCGGACAGGTGGCTATGGCTACACCTTC
CASSPIRTGGYGYTF
>TRBV10-3|TRBJ2-7|many|NA
TGTGCCATCAGCGCAGGGAGGACAGAAGGGAGAAGCTCCTACGAGCAGTACTTC
CAISAGRTEGRSSYEQYF
>TRBV20-1|TRBJ1-1|many|NA
TGCGGACTTTTGGACAGTCGCATGAACACTGAAGCTTTCTTT
CGLLDSRMNTEAFF
>TRBV2|TRBJ1-1|many|NA
TGTGCCAGCAAACTCACAAGGCCTGAAGCTTTCTTT
CASKLTRPEAFF
>TRBV12-3/TRBV12-4|TRBJ1-5|many|TRBD1
TGTGCCAGCAGCTCAGGGGGGCAGAGGTCCCAGCATTTT
CASSSGGQRSQHF
>TRBV6-2/TRBV6-3|TRBJ2-7|many|TRBD2
TGTGCCAGCAGTCCCCTCATGGGCAGTAGCGGGAGTCCGCCTGAGCAGTACTTC
CASSPLMGSSGSPPEQYF
>TRBV6-5|TRBJ1-2|NA|TRBD1
TGTGCCATCAGTTCCTCGGACAGGGCGAACGGCTACACGTTC
CAISSSDRANGYTF